The 27 T cell receptor beta chains given below trace back to one sample, sequenced in a study of T-cell reconstitution after alpha-beta-depleted transplantation in children. As it was prepared, the TCRbeta library received unique molecular identifiers. TCRdb recomputed calls from the PCR reads with MiXCR, one row per CDR3 protein. The sample has 250,000 to 400,000 distinct CDR3 sequences; over 20% are singletons. The specimen was PBMCs, mostly from graft donor cells, collected 180 days after TCRalphabeta/CD19-depleted stem cell transplant. The receptor set was obtained from a male patient aged 10-17 years who had a stem cell transplant for acute lymphoblastic leukemia, so the T cells may come from the graft donor.

The chain joins TRBV11-2 to TRBJ2-7, with TRBD2 matching over 9 bases. The V segment lost 1 base and the J segment 3 bases; nucleotides outside the gene matches: 4. The CDR3 is 15 amino acids. Germline V gene data show CDR1 as SGHAT and CDR2 as FQNNGV. The CDR3 here is CASSLVAGGVYEQYF. As DNA, the CDR3 is TGTGCCAGCAGCTTAGTCGCGGGAGGGGTCTACGAGCAGTACTTC.

This clonotype was counted a few times. V gene TRBV5-5 combines with J gene TRBJ2-1, with 7 nucleotides matching TRBD1. Germline loops: CDR1 SGHKS, CDR2 YYEKEE (reference sequence). CDR3 length: 12 amino acids. V dropped 4 bases and J dropped 15; count of bases not matched to a gene: 10. This chain's CDR3 is CASSRSGTAPFF. The CDR3, as DNA: TGTGCCAGCAGCCGCTCCGGGACAGCCCCGTTCTTC.

The rearrangement uses TRBV5-1 and TRBJ2-3, with 7 bases that match TRBD2. Germline V gene sequence: CDR1 SGHRS, CDR2 YFSETQ. The CDR3 covers 15 residues. V trimming: 6 bases; J trimming: 5 bases; junction bases outside the gene matches: 12. In DNA form, the CDR3 reads TGCGCCAGCACCACCCGGGCGGGAGACATAGATACGCAGTATTTT. Translating it yields CASTTRAGDIDTQYF.

This clonotype was picked up a small number of times. The rearrangement joins TRBV4-1 to TRBJ2-1, with 9 bases fitting TRBD2. With 6 bases clipped from V and 0 bases from J, the junction kept 9 bases outside the gene matches. From germline, CDR1 is MGHRA and CDR2 YSYEKL. The CDR3 loop spans 17 amino acids. The CDR3 loop reads CASRPLLAGVSYNEQFF. The CDR3 DNA sequence: TGCGCCAGCAGACCTCTTTTAGCGGGAGTCTCCTACAATGAGCAGTTCTTC.

The V gene is TRBV5-5, the J gene TRBJ1-5; no clear D. Germline V gives CDR1 SGHKS, CDR2 YYEKEE (reference sequence). The CDR3 totals 15 residues. The V gene lost 0 bases and the J gene lost 6 bases, with 13 bases spanning the gap. CDR3 nucleotides: TGTGCCAGCAGCTTGGCCGGAGTAAAGGCTCAGCCCCAGCATTTT. Its protein is CASSLAGVKAQPQHF.

The rearrangement uses TRBV5-1 and TRBJ1-3; the D gene is possibly TRBD1 (5 bases). The CDR3 runs 18 residues. Looked up from germline, CDR1 is SGHRS and CDR2 is YFSETQ. V lost 1 base, J lost 0 bases, and 17 bases lay in between. In DNA form, the CDR3 reads TGCGCCAGCAGCTTGCGGACCACAGGTTGGGGCTCTGGAAACACCATATATTTT. Translating it yields CASSLRTTGWGSGNTIYF.

J is TRBJ2-1 and V is TRBV29-1; TRBD1 matches 7 bases. Germline lookup yields CDR1 SQVTM and CDR2 ANQGSEA. This CDR3 spans 10 amino acids. The CDR3 DNA reads as TGCGGGACCAGGGGGAATGAGCAGTTCTTC. Its translation: CGTRGNEQFF.

As concerns this clonotype: The germline gene is not matched at one end of the junction; a read error may be the cause. The chain recombines TRBV29-1 with TRBJ2-3; no clear D gene. The CDR3 loop spans 10 amino acids. Germline lookup yields CDR1 SQVTM and CDR2 ANQGSEA. The CDR3 loop reads CSVATDAQYF. DNA for the CDR3: TGCAGCGTTGCCACAGATGCGCAGTATTTT.

The chain is built from TRBV20-1 and TRBJ2-3; 9 bases agree with TRBD1. In germline, CDR1 is DFQATT, CDR2 SNEGSKA (reference sequence). There are 12 residues in the CDR3. CDR3 nucleotide sequence: TGCAAACAGGGGGCTAGCACAGATACGCAGTATTTT. It is translated as CKQGASTDTQYF.

The chain couples TRBV19 to TRBJ2-3, with a possible D match to TRBD1 (5 bases). V lost 3 bases and J 2 bases, leaving 15 bases between the germline ends. Germline V CDR1 and CDR2: LNHDA, SQIVND (reference sequence). CDR3 length: 16 residues. The CDR3 region has the DNA TGTGCCAGTAGTATCCCGCAGGGCACAATCACAGATACGCAGTATTTT. The encoded protein is CASSIPQGTITDTQYF.

The chain joins TRBV28 to TRBJ1-5; 7 bases align to TRBD1. The CDR3 extends over 16 amino acids. Germline lookup yields CDR1 MDHEN and CDR2 SYDVKM. V was clipped by 3 bases and J by 3 bases; unmatched bases: 8. CDR3 residues: CASSFFGTAINQPQHF. In DNA form, the CDR3 reads TGTGCCAGCAGTTTTTTCGGGACAGCTATCAATCAGCCCCAGCATTTT. The whole variable domain, remainder taken from reference TRBV28 and TRBJ1-5, is DVKVTQSSRYLVKRTGEKVFLECVQDMDHENMFWYRQDPGLGLRLIYFSYDVKMKEKGDIPEGYSVSREKKERFSLILESASTNQTSMYLCASSFFGTAINQPQHFGDGTRLSIL.

This clonotype was seen more than once but under ten times. This chain joins TRBV5-1 and TRBJ2-7; a weak D match, TRBD2 (5 bases). Between the trimmed V and J ends, which lost 6 bases and 1 base, there was a span of 17 bases. Germline V lookup: CDR1 SGHRS, CDR2 YFSETQ. The CDR3 totals 15 residues. CDR3 residues: CASKYLREHSYEQYF. CDR3 nucleotide sequence: TGCGCCAGCAAATATCTGAGGGAGCATTCCTACGAGCAGTACTTC.

This clonotype was found a few times. The CDR3 loop reads CSARGGQGRAISNQPQHF. The CDR3 region has the DNA TGCAGTGCTAGAGGGGGACAGGGTAGGGCTATCAGCAATCAGCCCCAGCATTTT. The chain has TRBV20-1 and TRBJ1-5; TRBD1 matches 9 bases. Germline CDR1 is DFQATT and CDR2 is SNEGSKA (reference sequence). This CDR3 comprises 18 residues. Unmatched junction bases numbered 11, after V lost 1 base and J lost 1 base.

This clonotype has more than one count but fewer than ten. This chain uses TRBV3-1 with TRBJ2-4; 8 positions agree with TRBD1. The CDR3 has 14 residues. V dropped 7 bases and J dropped 1; count of bases not matched to a gene: 3. CDR1 and CDR2 from the germline V gene are LGHDT and YNNKEL (reference sequence). This CDR3 is CASTQGAAKNIQYF. DNA for the CDR3: TGTGCCAGCACTCAGGGGGCCGCCAAAAACATTCAGTACTTC. The full variable domain, with the rest looked up from reference TRBV3-1 and TRBJ2-4, is DTAVSQTPKYLVTQMGNDKSIKCEQNLGHDTMYWYKQDSKKFLKIMFSYNNKELIINETVPNRFSPKSPDKAHLNLHINSLELGDSAVYFCASTQGAAKNIQYFGAGTRLSVL.

This clonotype appeared a few times. The chain carries TRBV5-1 and TRBJ1-3, with 9 bases identical to TRBD1. Germline V gives CDR1 SGHRS, CDR2 YFSETQ. With 7 bases clipped from V and 3 bases from J, the junction kept 11 bases outside the gene matches. The CDR3 contains 16 residues. The CDR3 loop is CASGLGDRVRGNTIYF. For the CDR3, the DNA is TGCGCCAGCGGATTGGGGGACAGGGTCCGTGGAAACACCATATATTTT. The full variable domain, with the rest looked up from reference TRBV5-1 and TRBJ1-3, is KAGVTQTPRYLIKTRGQQVTLSCSPISGHRSVSWYQQTPGQGLQFLFEYFSETQRNKGNFPGRFSGRQFSNSRSEMNVSTLELGDSALYLCASGLGDRVRGNTIYFGEGSWLTVV.

The chain combines TRBV20-1 with TRBJ2-3; 9 nucleotides line up with TRBD2. This CDR3 has 13 residues. Germline V lookup: CDR1 DFQATT, CDR2 SNEGSKA (reference sequence). Trimming removed 6 bases from V and 2 bases from J; junction bases left unmatched: 3. CDR3 in DNA: TGCAGTGCGGAGCGGGAGGACACAGATACGCAGTATTTT. The encoded protein is CSAEREDTDTQYF.

This clonotype has at least ten counts. This chain connects TRBV21-1 to TRBJ1-5; the D call of TRBD1 is as the table states it, not checked on the DNA. TRBV21-1 is reported as a pseudogene. The length of the CDR3 is 15 residues. The CDR3 loop is CASSIGQVSNQPQHF. The CDR3 coding sequence is TGTGCCAGCAGCATAGGACAGGTCAGCAATCAGCCCCAGCATTTT.

J is TRBJ2-1 and V is TRBV6-2 or TRBV6-3; 10 positions agree with TRBD2. The V gene end was trimmed by 6 bases and the J gene end by 9 bases; junction bases not matched to a gene: 11. The CDR3 length is 15 residues. Looked up from germline, CDR1 is MNHEY and CDR2 is SVGEGT. CDR3 coding DNA: TGTGCCAGCAGACGGACTAGCGGCGGCTATAGTGAGCAGTTCTTC. As protein: CASRRTSGGYSEQFF.

Here the CDR3 DNA reads TGCAGTGCTGGCGGGTTGACTAGGGGGGGAACAGATACGCAGTATTTT. This encodes CSAGGLTRGGTDTQYF. This chain joins TRBV20-1 and TRBJ2-3, with a possible D match to TRBD2 (7 bases). Germline V gives CDR1 DFQATT, CDR2 SNEGSKA (reference sequence). CDR3 size: 16 residues. V lost 5 bases, J lost 3 bases, and 21 bases lay in between.

The chain employs TRBV7-3 and TRBJ1-2; no reliable D call. The germline gives CDR1 SGHTA, CDR2 FQGTGA. Trimming pared 3 bases from V and 4 bases from J, leaving 18 bases between. The CDR3 has 16 residues. The CDR3 coding sequence is TGTGCCAGCAGCTTGACCTCTGGCAATCGCTTCTATGGCTACACCTTC. Translating gives CASSLTSGNRFYGYTF.

This clonotype was found a few times. V is TRBV28 and J is TRBJ2-7; a possible D gene is TRBD2 (5 bases). The ends were cut back, 3 bases at V and 2 bases at J, with 11 bases in the middle. This CDR3 is built from 14 residues. CDR1 MDHEN and CDR2 SYDVKM come from the germline V gene. The CDR3 protein is CASSFRGNTYEQYF. The CDR3, as DNA: TGTGCCAGCAGTTTTAGAGGGAATACCTACGAGCAGTACTTC.

The chain employs TRBV27 and TRBJ2-2, with D maybe TRBD2 (6 bases). Germline V gene lookup returns CDR1 MNHEY and CDR2 SMNVEV (reference sequence). The CDR3 has 14 residues. With 4 bases removed from V and 6 bases from J, the gap between germline ends came to 12 bases. CDR3 sequence: CASSSTSFSGELFF. The CDR3, as DNA: TGTGCCAGCAGTTCGACTAGTTTCTCCGGGGAGCTGTTTTTT.

The chain combines TRBV5-1 with TRBJ1-1; D perhaps matches TRBD1 (5 bases). With 3 bases removed from V and 4 bases from J, the gap between germline ends came to 13 bases. There are 14 residues in the CDR3. From germline, CDR1 is SGHRS and CDR2 YFSETQ. In nucleotides, the CDR3 is TGCGCCAGCAGCTCCCAGGCGGGGGTCACTGAAGCTTTCTTT. It is translated as CASSSQAGVTEAFF.

The rearrangement joins TRBV7-9 to TRBJ1-2, with 9 bases lining up with TRBD1. The germline V gene has CDR1 SEHNR and CDR2 FQNEAQ (reference sequence). The CDR3 is made up of 14 amino acids. V lost 5 bases and J lost 4; bases outside the gene matches: 5. CDR3 sequence reads: CASSAGQGTYGYTF. The CDR3 DNA follows: TGTGCCAGCAGCGCAGGACAGGGGACCTATGGCTACACCTTC.

This clonotype turned up a few times. The chain is built from TRBV20-1 and TRBJ2-3, with 10 bases identical to TRBD2. CDR1 is DFQATT and CDR2 is SNEGSKA in the germline V gene (reference sequence). The CDR3 has 14 residues. The CDR3 protein is CRDRLAGITDTQYF. CDR3 DNA: TGCAGGGACCGACTAGCGGGTATCACAGATACGCAGTATTTT.

This clonotype was detected only a few times. The chain employs TRBV20-1 and TRBJ2-1, with a tentative D call TRBD1 (6 bases). The germline V and J ends were trimmed by 4 bases and 3 bases, with 10 bases remaining between them. This CDR3 is 13 amino acids long. The germline V gene has CDR1 DFQATT and CDR2 SNEGSKA (reference sequence). The CDR3: CSATGTLYNEQFF. In nucleotides, the CDR3 is TGCAGTGCTACCGGGACACTCTACAATGAGCAGTTCTTC.

The gene calls are TRBV12-3 or TRBV12-4 and TRBJ2-1, with D possibly being TRBD2 (5 bases). The CDR3 spans 16 residues. V was clipped by 2 bases and J by 5 bases, with 16 bases between them. The CDR3 loop reads CASSLYLRRPHNEQFF. The CDR3 DNA sequence: TGTGCCAGCAGTTTATATCTGCGGAGGCCCCACAATGAGCAGTTCTTC.